A single sample gave rise to the 29 T cell receptor beta chains below, sequenced in a study of T cell therapy after organ transplantation. Sequencing was performed with immunoSEQ multiplex PCR; in TCRdb, only in-frame clones are kept and a portion is missing. This table has about 20,000 clones, over 80% appearing once. Stated time point: 20-29 weeks after completion of therapy. These TCRs are of unknown antigen specificity. Here the sequenced sample was CD8+ T cells from blood, taken after autologous CMV-specific T cell therapy. These receptor sequences come from a human patient who had received a solid organ transplant and had CMV disease. Some T cells may be transferred from the graft donor.

The V gene is TRBV5-6, the J gene TRBJ1-5; no clear D gene. V shed 3 bases and J shed 3 bases, with 10 bases lying between them. CDR1 is SGHDT, CDR2 YYEEEE, per germline. This CDR3 spans 14 amino acids. CDR3 residues: CASSSGWNNQPQHF. CDR3 bases: TGTGCCAGCAGCTCGGGTTGGAACAATCAGCCCCAGCATTTT.

Turning to this clone: One end of the junction is discordant with germline, which a read error may explain. Different DNA sequences within this sample yield the same CDR3. The chain has TRBV13 and TRBJ2-7; possible D gene TRBD2, 6 bases. Germline loops: CDR1 PRHDT, CDR2 FYEKMQ (reference sequence). The CDR3 has 15 amino acids. The CDR3 protein is CASSSRLESAYEQYF. The CDR3 region has the DNA TGTGCCAGCAGCTCGAGACTAGAGTCTGCTTACGAGCAGTACTTT. Together with reference TRBV13 and TRBJ2-7, the CDR3 gives the full variable domain: AAGVIQSPRHLIKEKRETATLKCYPIPRHDTVYWYQQGPGQDPQFLISFYEKMQSDKGSIPDRFSAQQFSDYHSELNMSSLELGDSALYFCASSSRLESAYEQYFGPGTRLTVT.

This rearrangement joins TRBV29-1 to TRBJ1-4, with TRBD1 matching 7 bases. With 4 bases clipped from V and 8 bases from J, the junction kept 10 bases outside the gene matches. CDR1 SQVTM and CDR2 ANQGSEA come from the germline V gene. CDR3 length: 14 amino acids. Here the CDR3 reads CSVAETGIGEKLFF. The CDR3 nucleotides read TGCAGCGTTGCCGAGACAGGGATTGGCGAAAAACTGTTTTTT.

This clone was detected a few times. The rearrangement links TRBV13 to TRBJ2-1, with TRBD1 as a possible D gene (6 bases). Trimming removed 4 bases from V and 4 bases from J, with 20 bases in between. The CDR3 totals 17 residues. Germline CDR1 PRHDT, CDR2 FYEKMQ (reference sequence). The CDR3 spells CASSSPPPWTEYNEQFF. The CDR3 nucleotides read TGTGCCAGCAGCTCACCCCCACCTTGGACAGAATACAATGAGCAGTTCTTC.

This clone is a singleton in its sample. The chain couples TRBV5-4 to TRBJ1-1; no clear D. V was clipped by 2 bases and J by 4 bases, with 9 bases between them. CDR3 length equals 13 residues. From germline, CDR1 is SGHNT and CDR2 YYREEE (reference sequence). CDR3 nucleotides: TGTGCCAGCAGCTTTCACCCCGCCACTGAAGCTTTCTTT. It codes for CASSFHPATEAFF.

The V gene is TRBV25-1, the J gene TRBJ1-1; D might be TRBD1 (5 bases). CDR1 is MGHDK, CDR2 SYGVNS, per germline. Trimming pared 5 bases from V and 8 bases from J, leaving 18 bases between. CDR3 length: 14 amino acids. This CDR3 is CASSILGTQAEAFF. The CDR3 DNA sequence: TGTGCCAGCAGTATATTAGGGACCCAAGCCGAAGCTTTCTTT.

The CDR3 spells CASSRSGGAAGELFF. DNA of the CDR3: TGCGCCAGCAGCCGAAGCGGGGGGGCCGCCGGGGAGCTGTTTTTT. This chain uses TRBV4-1 with TRBJ2-2, with 10 positions matching TRBD2. Trimming removed 4 bases from V and 6 bases from J; junction bases left unmatched: 5. Germline V gene lookup returns CDR1 MGHRA and CDR2 YSYEKL. The CDR3 runs 15 residues.

The chain employs TRBV2 and TRBJ2-7, with no clear D. Germline loops: CDR1 SNHLY, CDR2 FYNNEI. Trimming shortened V by 1 base and J by 4 bases, and 17 bases separated the two germline ends. This CDR3 is 16 amino acids long. CDR3 residues: CASSEGLSGVKYEQYF. The DNA of the CDR3 is TGTGCCAGCAGTGAAGGGCTGTCGGGTGTTAAATACGAGCAGTACTTC.

In its sample, this clone was seen a few times. The chain is built from TRBV7-6 and TRBJ2-3, with D unclear. The germline gives CDR1 SGHVS, CDR2 FNYEAQ. The CDR3 runs 10 residues. V shed 6 bases and J shed 6 bases, with 4 bases lying between them. CDR3 in amino acids: CASRGDTQYF. The DNA of the CDR3 is TGTGCCAGCAGAGGCGATACGCAGTATTTT.

This chain links TRBV15 with TRBJ1-2; D call uncertain. CDR1 is LNHNV and CDR2 is YYDKDF in the germline V gene (reference sequence). This CDR3 region has 13 residues. Deletions cut 1 base from V and 7 bases from J, with 10 bases between. In DNA, the CDR3 is TGTGCCACCAGCAGAGGTCACCCCATTGGCTACACCTTC. Residues: CATSRGHPIGYTF.

The chain has TRBV27 and TRBJ2-5; 7 nucleotides agree with TRBD2. This CDR3 contains 14 residues. CDR1 is MNHEY and CDR2 is SMNVEV in the germline V gene (reference sequence). J lost 2 bases, V lost 5 bases, and 5 bases had no gene match. The CDR3: CASSITSAQETQYF. The CDR3 DNA reads as TGTGCCAGCAGTATTACTAGCGCACAAGAGACCCAGTACTTC.

There are a few counts of this clone. The V gene is TRBV28, the J gene TRBJ2-5; possibly TRBD2 for D (5 bases). The CDR3 consists of 13 residues. Trimming removed 6 bases from V and 5 bases from J, with 13 bases in between. Germline CDR1 reads MDHEN; CDR2 reads SYDVKM. CDR3 in DNA: TGTGCCAGCAGAGGCGAGGAGGTGGAGACCCAGTACTTC. Residues: CASRGEEVETQYF.

The rearrangement joins TRBV28 to TRBJ2-7, with 10 bases matching TRBD1. The CDR3 runs 15 residues. The junction had 11 bases not matched to a gene; V was cut back by 5 bases and J by 7 bases. CDR1 MDHEN and CDR2 SYDVKM come from the germline V gene. CDR3 region: CASSTPDRGILEQYF. CDR3 bases: TGTGCCAGCAGTACGCCGGACAGGGGGATACTAGAGCAGTACTTC.

The chain employs TRBV7-9 and TRBJ1-2, with D maybe TRBD1 (5 bases). Per the germline V gene, CDR1 is SEHNR and CDR2 is FQNEAQ (reference sequence). The CDR3 loop spans 13 amino acids. Trimming pared 4 bases from V and 8 bases from J, leaving 14 bases between. The CDR3 region is CASSSTGTIGYTF. CDR3 sequence (DNA): TGTGCCAGCAGCTCCACGGGGACCATCGGCTACACCTTC.

As DNA, the CDR3 is TGTGCCAGCAGCTTAGGAGGTCCGACTGAAGCTTTCTTT. The encoded protein is CASSLGGPTEAFF. The chain uses TRBV7-9 and TRBJ1-1, with D uncertain. V was pared by 1 base and J by 5 bases, with 8 bases between. Germline V CDR1 and CDR2: SEHNR, FQNEAQ (reference sequence). The CDR3 length is 13 residues.

The V gene is TRBV6-5, the J gene TRBJ1-1, with D perhaps TRBD1 (5 bases). Between the trimmed V and J ends, which lost 5 bases and 1 base, there was a span of 11 bases. The CDR3 is made up of 14 amino acids. Germline assignment: CDR1 MNHEY and CDR2 SVGAGI. CDR3 DNA sequence: TGTGCCAGCAGTCACAGGCTACCGAACACTGAAGCTTTCTTT. Its protein is CASSHRLPNTEAFF.

The chain recombines TRBV4-3 with TRBJ2-1, with 10 bases lining up with TRBD2. CDR1 and CDR2 from the germline V gene are LGHNA and YSLEER. CDR3 size: 16 residues. V lost 4 bases, J lost 7 bases, and 10 bases stayed unmatched. DNA of the CDR3: TGCGCCAGCAGCCCAACCGGGACTAGCGTGGGGAATGAGCAGTTCTTC. This encodes CASSPTGTSVGNEQFF.

The gene calls are TRBV6-4 and TRBJ2-4, with TRBD2 matching over 7 bases. The CDR3 runs to 14 residues. Germline CDR1 reads MRHNA; CDR2 reads SNTAGT. J gave up 9 bases and V 0 bases, and 5 bases lay outside the gene matches. The CDR3 DNA is TGTGCCAGCAGTGACTCGACGGGAGGCGGCATTCAGTACTTC. Encoded protein: CASSDSTGGGIQYF.

This chain connects TRBV9 to TRBJ2-7, with a tentative D call TRBD1 (6 bases). Germline lookup yields CDR1 SGDLS and CDR2 YYNGEE. Trimming removed 3 bases at V and 2 bases at J, with 12 bases between. The CDR3 consists of 14 residues. The CDR3 loop is CASSARDTAYEQYF. The CDR3 nucleotides read TGTGCCAGCAGCGCCCGGGACACAGCCTACGAGCAGTACTTC.

The V gene is TRBV6-5, the J gene TRBJ2-5, with 9 bases identical to TRBD1. CDR1 and CDR2 from the germline V gene are MNHEY and SVGAGI. V gave up 10 bases and J gave up 5 bases; unmatched junction bases: 14. The length of the CDR3 is 15 residues. DNA of the CDR3: TGTGCCACCGAAAGCGGGACAGGGTCTTCGGAGACCCAGTACTTC. Protein: CATESGTGSSETQYF.

The rearrangement links TRBV4-2 to TRBJ2-3; 9 positions match TRBD2. CDR1 and CDR2 (germline): LGHNA, YNFKEQ. With 0 bases clipped from V and 2 bases from J, the junction kept 3 bases outside the gene matches. CDR3 length: 16 residues. The DNA of the CDR3 is TGTGCCAGCAGCCAAGATCGCGGGGGGGCCACAGATACGCAGTATTTT. Its translation: CASSQDRGGATDTQYF.

The chain is built from TRBV19 and TRBJ1-4, with D possibly TRBD1 on 5 matching bases. Trimming pared 5 bases from V and 0 bases from J, leaving 13 bases between. The CDR3 covers 16 residues. In germline, CDR1 is LNHDA, CDR2 SQIVND (reference sequence). CDR3 in DNA: TGTGCCAGTAGTTGGGACCAAATGGCAACTAATGAAAAACTGTTTTTT. It encodes CASSWDQMATNEKLFF.

A remark on this clone: Within the sample, other DNA sequences also encode this same CDR3. This chain links TRBV4-3 with TRBJ1-1; D not certain. The CDR3 is made up of 13 amino acids. V gave up 0 bases and J gave up 5 bases, with 7 bases separating them. The germline V gene encodes CDR1 LGHNA and CDR2 YSLEER. The CDR3 reads CASSQEAETEAFF. CDR3 nucleotides: TGCGCCAGCAGCCAAGAAGCGGAAACTGAAGCTTTCTTT.

This clone was detected once. V usage is TRBV19 and J usage is TRBJ1-2, with D unclear. The CDR3 runs to 13 residues. Germline V CDR1 and CDR2: LNHDA, SQIVND (reference sequence). V gave up 3 bases and J gave up 4 bases, with 9 bases separating them. This CDR3 reads CASSILLSYGYTF. The CDR3 DNA follows: TGTGCCAGTAGTATCTTACTGAGCTATGGCTACACCTTC.

The rearrangement links TRBV4-3 to TRBJ2-4; TRBD2 aligns across 14 bases. The CDR3 sequence is 16 residues long. Trimming took 5 bases from V and 6 from J; bases not matched to a gene: 6. In germline, CDR1 is LGHNA, CDR2 YSLEER. The CDR3 DNA sequence: TGCGCCAGCAGCTGGACTAGCGGGGGGAACCCAAACATTCAGTACTTC. Amino acids: CASSWTSGGNPNIQYF.

The gene calls are TRBV5-1 and TRBJ2-7; D call uncertain. Germline assignment: CDR1 SGHRS and CDR2 YFSETQ. The CDR3 contains 16 residues. V was shortened by 4 bases and J by 6 bases, with 23 bases between the two germline ends. The CDR3 region is CASSLDEDFNMIEQYF. The CDR3 DNA reads as TGCGCCAGCAGCCTAGACGAAGACTTTAACATGATCGAGCAGTACTTC.

This chain uses TRBV4-1 with TRBJ2-1, with a tentative D call TRBD2 (5 bases). The length of the CDR3 is 15 residues. V was pared by 0 bases and J by 5 bases, with 11 bases between. Germline V lookup: CDR1 MGHRA, CDR2 YSYEKL. CDR3 nucleotide sequence: TGCGCCAGCAGCCAAGATGGGGTCGGGGACAATGAGCAGTTCTTC. Amino acids: CASSQDGVGDNEQFF.

This chain links TRBV29-1 with TRBJ1-1; no firm D call. V shed 5 bases and J shed 4 bases, with 17 bases lying between them. There are 14 residues in the CDR3. Germline V lookup: CDR1 SQVTM, CDR2 ANQGSEA. The CDR3 DNA reads TGCAGCGTTATGGGATGGAATTTGGGCACTGAAGCTTTCTTT. This sequence encodes CSVMGWNLGTEAFF.

The rearrangement links TRBV27 to TRBJ2-3; perhaps TRBD2 as D (5 bases). The germline V gene has CDR1 MNHEY and CDR2 SMNVEV (reference sequence). The CDR3 consists of 15 residues. Trimming shortened V by 3 bases and J by 2 bases, and 12 bases separated the two germline ends. CDR3 amino acids: CASSLGVQVTDTQYF. Here the CDR3 DNA reads TGTGCCAGCAGTTTGGGAGTTCAGGTCACAGATACGCAGTATTTT.